This T cell receptor beta chain was sequenced during a study of blood T cell repertoires in COVID-19. The wider study: From the United States, Italy and Spain came samples of acute and convalescent COVID-19. T cells, B-cell-depleted T cells, or PBMCs provided the cDNA or gDNA that served as material.

The germline V gene encodes CDR1 KGHSH and CDR2 LQKENI. V lost 3 bases to trimming and J lost 4 bases, with 13 bases between them. The CDR3 has 15 amino acids. Participants' own reports of clinical history determined their cohort assignment. Among Cohort 3 donors, those recovered had two negative PCRs, clearance, or symptom resolution. Assay: immunoSEQ multiplex PCR; the TCRdb copy retains only in-frame clones and omits some. In the table there are around 300,000 clones, 88% of which are singletons. V gene TRBV18 combines with J gene TRBJ1-5; D may be TRBD1 (6 bases). The sequenced sample consisted of PBMCs or T cells enriched from blood (not recorded which). The receptor's source is a woman aged 25 to 45 who had recovered from COVID-19. This CDR3 reads CASSPETGPNQPQHF. The CDR3 nucleotides read TGTGCCAGCTCACCCGAAACAGGGCCTAATCAGCCCCAGCATTTT.